Listed here are 17 T cell receptor beta chains from one sample, sequenced in a study of blood T cell repertoires in COVID-19. The table came from immunoSEQ multiplex PCR; TCRdb's copy has only in-frame clones and leaves some out. The sample holds approximately 170,000 clones; more than 85% are singletons and the top ten take 2% to 3%. Sequencing was done on a sample of peripheral blood. Source of these receptors: a woman of 80 years or more with COVID-19, enrolled during active disease.

This sequence joins TRBV6-2 or TRBV6-3 and TRBJ2-5; possibly TRBD2 for D (5 bases). Per germline, CDR1 MNHEY and CDR2 SVGEGT. The CDR3 extends over 16 amino acids. V lost 4 bases and J 5 bases, leaving 20 bases between the germline ends. The CDR3: CASSFFGGRPWETQYF. CDR3 nucleotides: TGTGCCAGCAGTTTCTTCGGTGGGAGACCCTGGGAGACCCAGTACTTC.

This chain uses TRBV29-1 with TRBJ2-7, with D tentatively TRBD1 (5 bases). This CDR3 contains 11 residues. V was trimmed by 1 base and J by 7 bases, leaving 8 bases between them. Germline V CDR1 and CDR2: SQVTM, ANQGSEA. In nucleotides, the CDR3 is TGCAGCGTTGAAGGGGGCTCTGAGCAGTACTTC. Translated: CSVEGGSEQYF.

The chain recombines TRBV11-3 with TRBJ2-1; maybe TRBD2 (6 bases). Trimming shortened V by 0 bases and J by 8 bases, and 14 bases separated the two germline ends. CDR3 length equals 15 residues. Germline lookup yields CDR1 SGHNT and CDR2 YENEEA. CDR3 coding DNA: TGTGCCAGCAGCTTAGAGGGCGGGAACCAACATGAGCAGTTCTTC. Encoded protein: CASSLEGGNQHEQFF.

On this clone: Other DNA sequences from this sample encode an identical CDR3 as well. This chain connects TRBV11-3 to TRBJ2-3; a weak D match, TRBD1 (6 bases). V lost 3 bases and J lost 2, with 12 bases in between. CDR3 length: 15 amino acids. Germline values: CDR1 SGHNT, CDR2 YENEEA. Written as DNA, the CDR3 is TGTGCCAGCAGCTTGGGAACAGGGTTCACAGATACGCAGTATTTT. This sequence encodes CASSLGTGFTDTQYF. The entire variable domain, with the rest obtained from reference TRBV11-3 and TRBJ2-3, is as follows: EAGVVQSPRYKIIEKKQPVAFWCNPISGHNTLYWYLQNLGQGPELLIRYENEEAVDDSQLPKDRFSAERLKGVDSTLKIQPAELGDSAVYLCASSLGTGFTDTQYFGPGTRLTVL.

V is TRBV9 and J is TRBJ2-5; D perhaps matches TRBD1 (5 bases). The CDR3 has 13 residues. Trimming cost V 5 bases and J 0 bases, with 8 bases left between them. From germline, CDR1 is SGDLS and CDR2 YYNGEE. In DNA form, the CDR3 reads TGTGCCAGCAGTAGGGGAAACCAAGAGACCCAGTACTTC. This translates into CASSRGNQETQYF.

The genes are TRBV27 and TRBJ2-1; the match to TRBD2 covers 13 bases. This CDR3 is built from 16 residues. The J segment lost 7 bases and the V segment lost 2 bases, leaving 5 bases of the junction unmatched. The V gene's germline CDR1 is MNHEY and CDR2 SMNVEV (reference sequence). CDR3 sequence (DNA): TGTGCCAGCAGTTTACCCGGGACTAGCGGGACAAATGAGCAGTTCTTC. Its translation is CASSLPGTSGTNEQFF.

This clone was seen more than once but under ten times. The CDR3 protein is CSVLRTGFNTEAFF. In DNA, the CDR3 is TGCAGCGTTTTAAGGACAGGGTTTAACACTGAAGCTTTCTTT. The chain employs TRBV29-1 and TRBJ1-1; TRBD1 aligns across 8 bases. The V gene end was trimmed by 5 bases and the J gene end by 2 bases; junction bases not matched to a gene: 7. This CDR3 comprises 14 residues. Germline CDR1 SQVTM, CDR2 ANQGSEA.

This clone was counted once. The chain is built from TRBV7-9 and TRBJ1-5; TRBD1 is a possible D gene (5 bases). Germline V gene lookup returns CDR1 SEHNR and CDR2 FQNEAQ (reference sequence). Trimming removed 2 bases at V and 6 bases at J, with 8 bases between. The CDR3 spans 13 residues. CDR3 nucleotides: TGTGCCAGCAGCTTACAGGGCGGTCAGCCCCAGCATTTT. The encoded protein is CASSLQGGQPQHF. Complete variable domain (other parts from reference TRBV7-9 and TRBJ1-5): DTGVSQNPRHKITKRGQNVTFRCDPISEHNRLYWYRQTLGQGPEFLTYFQNEAQLEKSRLLSDRFSAERPKGSFSTLEIQRTEQGDSAMYLCASSLQGGQPQHFGDGTRLSIL.

The chain uses TRBV6-5 and TRBJ2-1; 12 bases match TRBD2. Germline assignment: CDR1 MNHEY and CDR2 SVGAGI. This CDR3 has 14 amino acids. The ends lost 7 bases at V and 8 bases at J; junction bases unmatched: 6. The CDR3 here is CASTGLAGKDEQFF. CDR3 bases: TGTGCCAGCACCGGACTAGCGGGAAAAGATGAGCAGTTCTTC.

The CDR3, as DNA: TGTGCCAGCAGTCAACCGGGGGATGCGGAAGCTTTCTTT. This sequence encodes CASSQPGDAEAFF. This rearrangement joins TRBV6-5 to TRBJ1-1; tentatively, D is TRBD1 (5 bases). The CDR3 runs 13 residues. Trimming shortened V by 5 bases and J by 8 bases, and 15 bases separated the two germline ends. Looked up from germline, CDR1 is MNHEY and CDR2 is SVGAGI.

This clone was counted between two and nine times. The chain couples TRBV5-1 to TRBJ1-3; TRBD1 agrees at 7 bases. This CDR3 has 16 amino acids. The junction had 10 bases not matched to a gene; V was cut back by 0 bases and J by 7 bases. Germline V gene data show CDR1 as SGHRS and CDR2 as YFSETQ. The CDR3 loop is CASSLEIVTGVNTIYF. CDR3 nucleotides: TGCGCCAGCAGCTTGGAGATCGTAACAGGGGTTAACACCATATATTTT.

The genes are TRBV3-1 (or the pseudogene TRBV3-2) and TRBJ2-5; 9 nucleotides match TRBD1. V was pared by 1 base and J by 3 bases, with 6 bases of the junction left unmatched. Per germline, CDR1 LGHDT and CDR2 YNNKEL (reference sequence). This CDR3 is 16 amino acids long. CDR3 sequence reads: CASSQAGQGPKETQYF. The DNA for the CDR3 is TGTGCCAGCAGCCAAGCAGGACAGGGGCCTAAAGAGACCCAGTACTTC.

The rearrangement uses TRBV7-9 and TRBJ2-7; D gene uncertain. The CDR3 covers 11 residues. Germline V gene sequence: CDR1 SEHNR, CDR2 FQNEAQ (reference sequence). V was pared by 5 bases and J by 7 bases, with 9 bases between. The chain's CDR3 is CASSPDREQYF. CDR3 nucleotide sequence: TGTGCCAGCAGCCCCGATCGGGAGCAGTACTTC.

The rearrangement links TRBV18 to TRBJ2-3; D may be TRBD1 (6 bases). In germline, CDR1 is KGHSH, CDR2 LQKENI. Between the trimmed V and J ends, which lost 2 bases and 4 bases, there was a span of 13 bases. CDR3 length: 15 residues. CDR3 protein: CASSPLLGASDTQYF. DNA for the CDR3: TGTGCCAGCTCACCATTACTGGGGGCGTCAGATACGCAGTATTTT.

The gene calls are TRBV5-4 and TRBJ2-1; a possible D gene is TRBD1 (6 bases). The CDR3 consists of 14 residues. V lost 2 bases and J 8 bases, leaving 14 bases between the germline ends. Per germline, CDR1 SGHNT and CDR2 YYREEE (reference sequence). The CDR3 sequence: CASSFGTPDHEQFF. CDR3 sequence (DNA): TGTGCCAGCAGCTTTGGGACACCAGACCATGAGCAGTTCTTC.

The V gene is TRBV6-1, the J gene TRBJ1-5, with a possible D match to TRBD1 (6 bases). V lost 2 bases, J lost 7 bases, and 9 bases lay in between. Per the germline V gene, CDR1 is MNHNS and CDR2 is SASEGT. The CDR3 contains 13 residues. CDR3 in amino acids: CASSELQGQPQHF. The CDR3 coding sequence is TGTGCCAGCAGTGAACTACAGGGACAGCCCCAGCATTTT.

This sequence joins TRBV9 and TRBJ1-6; tentative D call: TRBD1 (5 bases). The germline CDR1 and CDR2 sequences are SGDLS and YYNGEE. Between the trimmed V and J ends, which lost 3 bases and 8 bases, there was a span of 15 bases. This CDR3 comprises 15 residues. CDR3 sequence reads: CASSGSGTVHSPLHF. The CDR3 DNA follows: TGTGCCAGCAGCGGTTCCGGGACTGTACATTCACCCCTCCACTTT.